This TCR beta chain comes out of a study of CD8 T cells in Susac syndrome. Reverse transcription of about 0.5 to 1 ug RNA used random hexamers. Using its own MiXCR run on the immunoSEQ multiplex PCR reads, TCRdb lists one record per CDR3 protein. The profile shows about 190,000 distinct CDR3 sequences, under 97% of them singletons. TCR beta was sequenced from blood CD8+ and CD4+ T cells. TEMRA cells were FACS-enriched, while CD8+ and CD4+ T cells were negatively isolated. Remarks on this clonotype: The antigen remains undetermined.

Germline V lookup: CDR1 DFQATT, CDR2 SNEGSKA (reference sequence). Germline trimming cut 1 base from V and 4 bases from J; bases unmatched to any gene: 16. The CDR3 consists of 18 residues. Findings and limits, study-wide: Only a relatively small number of individuals were included in the TCR sequencing and HLA analysis.

The sequence derives from a human donor with Susac syndrome. Sample: CD4+ T cells from PBMCs. This sequence joins TRBV20-1 and TRBJ1-2; 9 nucleotides agree with TRBD1. The DNA for the CDR3 is TGCAGTGCTAGAGTACAATCCGGGACAGGGATTTCAATCTATGGCTACACCTTC. It yields the protein CSARVQSGTGISIYGYTF.